Below, 19 T cell receptor beta chains from the same sample are listed, as sequenced in a study of control samples from healthy donors and cancer patients. The data were produced by immunoSEQ multiplex PCR, yet TCRdb's version contains in-frame clones alone and is incomplete. The sample includes 90,000 to 150,000 clones, 88% seen only once; the top ten take less than 4%. Sequences were obtained from blood. The receptors stem from a middle-aged man in good health.

This clone was detected once. V and J are TRBV21-1 and TRBJ1-1; the table's D call, TRBD1, has no DNA check behind it. TRBV21-1 is a recognized pseudogene. There are 17 residues in the CDR3. Here the CDR3 DNA reads TGTGCCAGCAGCAAAGGGAAAAGGGGGCAAGGGAACACTGAAGCTTTCTTT. Protein sequence: CASSKGKRGQGNTEAFF.

The chain joins TRBV7-2 to TRBJ1-2; D call uncertain. Germline V gene sequence: CDR1 SGHTA, CDR2 FQGNSA. V was clipped by 2 bases and J by 3 bases, with 16 bases between them. CDR3 size: 16 residues. The CDR3 sequence: CASSLKGLTLDYGYTF. The CDR3 coding sequence is TGTGCCAGCAGCTTAAAGGGCCTCACCCTGGACTATGGCTACACCTTC.

This rearrangement joins TRBV19 to TRBJ2-7, with D maybe TRBD1 (5 bases). V lost 2 bases and J 2 bases, leaving 13 bases between the germline ends. This CDR3 spans 15 amino acids. Germline assignment: CDR1 LNHDA and CDR2 SQIVND (reference sequence). CDR3: CASSIRSGNTYEQYF. The CDR3 nucleotides read TGTGCCAGTAGTATAAGGTCAGGGAACACCTACGAGCAGTACTTC. Looking up the rest from reference TRBV19 and TRBJ2-7 gives the full variable domain: DGGITQSPKYLFRKEGQNVTLSCEQNLNHDAMYWYRQDPGQGLRLIYYSQIVNDFQKGDIAEGYSVSREKKESFPLTVTSAQKNPTAFYLCASSIRSGNTYEQYFGPGTRLTVT.

The rearrangement joins TRBV5-6 to TRBJ1-1, with D uncertain. V dropped 4 bases and J dropped 4 bases, with 26 bases sitting between them. CDR3 length: 18 residues. Germline V gives CDR1 SGHDT, CDR2 YYEEEE. The CDR3 spells CASSRRGRRAGLGTEAFF. CDR3 sequence (DNA): TGTGCCAGCAGCCGACGTGGGAGGAGGGCGGGGTTGGGCACTGAAGCTTTCTTT.

This chain links TRBV30 with TRBJ2-7, with 9 bases aligning to TRBD1. CDR3 length: 12 residues. Germline loops: CDR1 GTSNPN, CDR2 SVGIG (reference sequence). V shed 3 bases, J shed 6 bases, and the junction held 3 bases outside the gene matches. CDR3 DNA sequence: TGTGCCTGGAGACAGGGGGCTTTCGAGCAGTACTTC. It codes for CAWRQGAFEQYF. Full variable domain (missing parts from reference TRBV30 and TRBJ2-7): SQTIHQWPATLVQPVGSPLSLECTVEGTSNPNLYWYRQAAGRGLQLLFYSVGIGQISSEVPQNLSASRPQDRQFILSSKKLLLSDSGFYLCAWRQGAFEQYFGPGTRLTVT.

This chain joins TRBV18 and TRBJ1-2, with D perhaps matching TRBD1 (6 bases). Trimming removed 5 bases at V and 4 bases at J, with 14 bases between. From germline, CDR1 is KGHSH and CDR2 LQKENI. CDR3 length equals 14 residues. The CDR3, as DNA: TGTGCCAGCTCATCGACCTCGGACAGCTATGGCTACACCTTC. This sequence encodes CASSSTSDSYGYTF.

This clone has only a few counts. The J gene is TRBJ1-3, the V gene TRBV7-2; D is uncertain. Germline assignment: CDR1 SGHTA and CDR2 FQGNSA. Trimming removed 3 bases from V and 4 bases from J, with 4 bases in between. This CDR3 region has 12 residues. CDR3 sequence reads: CASSFQGNTIYF. As DNA, the CDR3 is TGTGCCAGCAGCTTCCAGGGAAACACCATATATTTT.

Turning to this clone: Other DNA variants within this sample encode the same CDR3. V and J are TRBV5-1 and TRBJ1-2; possibly TRBD1 for D (6 bases). In germline, CDR1 is SGHRS, CDR2 YFSETQ. CDR3 length: 13 residues. Between the trimmed V and J ends, which lost 4 bases and 8 bases, there was a span of 15 bases. CDR3 nucleotides: TGCGCCAGCAGCCTAGGGGGGGCGAACGGCTACACCTTC. As protein: CASSLGGANGYTF.

This clone was recorded at least ten times. In DNA, the CDR3 is TGTGCCAGTAGTATGGGGGGGACACCCACCGGGGAGCTGTTTTTT. This sequence encodes CASSMGGTPTGELFF. The rearrangement joins TRBV19 to TRBJ2-2, with D possibly matching TRBD2 (7 bases). The V gene's germline CDR1 is LNHDA and CDR2 SQIVND (reference sequence). The V end was cut by 3 bases, the J end by 4 bases, with 12 bases between. The CDR3 contains 15 residues.

The DNA of the CDR3 is TGTGCCAGCTCACCACCCGGGACTAGCGGGGTTTATGAGCAGTTCTTC. Its protein is CASSPPGTSGVYEQFF. The gene calls are TRBV18 and TRBJ2-1, with TRBD2 matching 13 bases. The CDR3 is made up of 16 amino acids. Losses at the gene ends were 0 bases for V and 8 bases for J; bases not matched to a gene: 4. Germline loops: CDR1 KGHSH, CDR2 LQKENI.

This sequence joins TRBV7-3 and TRBJ2-2; 7 positions match TRBD2. With 4 bases clipped from V and 6 bases from J, the junction kept 8 bases outside the gene matches. Per germline, CDR1 SGHTA and CDR2 FQGTGA. The CDR3 has 15 residues. The CDR3 is CASSSDTLASGELFF. CDR3 coding DNA: TGTGCCAGCAGCTCGGATACACTAGCGTCCGGGGAGCTGTTTTTT.

This chain joins TRBV28 and TRBJ1-1, with D perhaps TRBD1 (5 bases). The V end lost 5 bases, the J end lost 1 base, and 20 bases lay between the germline ends. The CDR3 is 17 residues long. Germline loops: CDR1 MDHEN, CDR2 SYDVKM. Here the CDR3 DNA reads TGTGCCAGCAGTCCCATGGGGCAGGGACCTTCGAACACTGAAGCTTTCTTT. This sequence encodes CASSPMGQGPSNTEAFF.

The chain recombines TRBV5-1 with TRBJ2-7; 7 nucleotides match TRBD2. Germline CDR1 and CDR2: SGHRS and YFSETQ. Unmatched junction bases numbered 4, after V lost 1 base and J lost 0 bases. The CDR3 totals 15 residues. CDR3 residues: CASSLWGGTSYEQYF. The CDR3 DNA sequence: TGCGCCAGCAGCTTGTGGGGGGGGACCTCCTACGAGCAGTACTTC. Full variable domain (missing parts from reference TRBV5-1 and TRBJ2-7): KAGVTQTPRYLIKTRGQQVTLSCSPISGHRSVSWYQQTPGQGLQFLFEYFSETQRNKGNFPGRFSGRQFSNSRSEMNVSTLELGDSALYLCASSLWGGTSYEQYFGPGTRLTVT.

V usage is TRBV19 and J usage is TRBJ2-2, with D perhaps given as TRBD1 or TRBD2 (5 bases each). Germline V gene data show CDR1 as LNHDA and CDR2 as SQIVND (reference sequence). V was clipped by 0 bases and J by 6 bases, with 20 bases between them. This CDR3 has 18 amino acids. CDR3 region: CASSIEARDPSSSGELFF. CDR3 DNA: TGTGCCAGTAGTATAGAGGCCCGGGACCCCAGTTCGTCCGGGGAGCTGTTTTTT.

This clone was seen only once. A junction end diverges from the germline sequence, so it may reflect a read error. The chain carries TRBV19 and TRBJ2-4; TRBD1 matches 8 bases. CDR3 length: 12 residues. The germline gives CDR1 LNHDA, CDR2 SQIVND (reference sequence). The CDR3 reads CASTPLQGVAHF. CDR3 coding DNA: TGTGCCAGTACCCCGTTACAGGGGGTTGCGCACTTC.

V gene TRBV3-1 (or the pseudogene TRBV3-2) combines with J gene TRBJ1-6, with TRBD1 matching over 12 bases. The V gene's germline CDR1 is LGHDT and CDR2 YNNKEL (reference sequence). The ends lost 2 bases at V and 7 bases at J; junction bases unmatched: 6. CDR3 length equals 17 residues. This CDR3 reads CASSQRDRGLGNSPLHF. The CDR3 DNA reads TGTGCCAGCAGCCAACGGGACAGGGGGCTGGGAAATTCACCCCTCCACTTT.

V usage is TRBV2 and J usage is TRBJ1-5, with D maybe TRBD1 (6 bases). Trimming stripped 3 bases from V and 6 bases from J, with 12 bases between. Germline assignment: CDR1 SNHLY and CDR2 FYNNEI. CDR3 length equals 14 residues. This chain's CDR3 is CASSDGGRTQPQHF. DNA for the CDR3: TGTGCCAGCAGTGATGGGGGGCGCACTCAGCCCCAGCATTTT.

This sequence joins TRBV7-8 and TRBJ2-7; perhaps TRBD1 as D (6 bases). The CDR3 runs to 17 residues. V was shortened by 1 base and J by 1 base, with 17 bases between the two germline ends. CDR1 is SGHVS, CDR2 FQNEAQ, per germline. CDR3 amino acids: CASSLVTLRDTSYEQYF. CDR3 sequence (DNA): TGTGCCAGCAGCTTAGTGACCCTAAGGGACACTTCCTACGAGCAGTACTTC.

The chain is built from TRBV12-3 or TRBV12-4 and TRBJ1-2; 8 bases line up with TRBD1. This CDR3 is built from 13 residues. V lost 4 bases and J lost 5; bases outside the gene matches: 3. CDR3 sequence reads: CASSSTGGYGYTF. CDR3 nucleotides: TGTGCCAGCAGTTCTACAGGGGGGTATGGCTACACCTTC.